Following are 27 T cell receptor beta chains from one sample sequenced in a study of blood T cell repertoires in COVID-19. Some clones are missing from TCRdb's copy, which holds only in-frame ones; the method was immunoSEQ multiplex PCR. The data contain more than 200,000 clones, roughly 89% of them singletons. Sequenced material: PBMCs or T cells enriched from blood (not recorded which). These receptor sequences come from a woman aged 25-40 years with acute COVID-19.

The rearrangement links TRBV28 to TRBJ1-1, with TRBD1 matching over 12 bases. The ends lost 5 bases at V and 4 bases at J; junction bases unmatched: 11. The CDR3 is 17 residues long. Germline V gene lookup returns CDR1 MDHEN and CDR2 SYDVKM. The CDR3 coding sequence is TGTGCCAGCAGTAATAACCGGGACAGGGGGCGACGCACTGAAGCTTTCTTT. Its protein is CASSNNRDRGRRTEAFF.

This clone was observed once. The rearrangement uses TRBV10-3 and TRBJ1-3, with D unclear. This CDR3 region has 16 residues. V lost 2 bases to trimming and J lost 8 bases, with 19 bases between them. Germline CDR1 reads ENHRY; CDR2 reads SYGVKD. The CDR3 coding sequence is TGTGCCATCAGTGAGCCACCCAGGACGGGAGGAGACACCATATATTTT. This sequence encodes CAISEPPRTGGDTIYF.

The rearrangement uses TRBV25-1 and TRBJ1-2; TRBD1 matches 9 bases. Germline V gives CDR1 MGHDK, CDR2 SYGVNS. This CDR3 has 16 residues. Trimming took 1 base from V and 3 from J; bases not matched to a gene: 6. The CDR3, as DNA: TGTGCCAGCAGTGAATCAGGACAGGGGAGGCACTATGGCTACACCTTC. Translated, it gives CASSESGQGRHYGYTF.

J is TRBJ1-1 and V is TRBV19, with D perhaps TRBD1 (6 bases). V dropped 3 bases and J dropped 4 bases, with 9 bases sitting between them. The CDR3 totals 13 residues. Looked up from germline, CDR1 is LNHDA and CDR2 is SQIVND (reference sequence). Written as DNA, the CDR3 is TGTGCCAGTAGTATGGCAGGGGCCACTGAAGCTTTCTTT. It translates to CASSMAGATEAFF. Full variable domain (missing parts from reference TRBV19 and TRBJ1-1): DGGITQSPKYLFRKEGQNVTLSCEQNLNHDAMYWYRQDPGQGLRLIYYSQIVNDFQKGDIAEGYSVSREKKESFPLTVTSAQKNPTAFYLCASSMAGATEAFFGQGTRLTVV.

This clone was counted a few times. J is TRBJ1-1 and V is TRBV19; tentatively, D is TRBD1 (5 bases). There are 12 residues in the CDR3. Trimming took off 6 bases at V and 5 bases at J, with 10 bases between the two ends. Germline V gene lookup returns CDR1 LNHDA and CDR2 SQIVND (reference sequence). CDR3 region: CASRTGDTEAFF. CDR3 DNA sequence: TGTGCCAGTAGAACGGGGGATACTGAAGCTTTCTTT. The variable domain in full, completed from reference TRBV19 and TRBJ1-1, reads DGGITQSPKYLFRKEGQNVTLSCEQNLNHDAMYWYRQDPGQGLRLIYYSQIVNDFQKGDIAEGYSVSREKKESFPLTVTSAQKNPTAFYLCASRTGDTEAFFGQGTRLTVV.

This chain joins TRBV5-6 and TRBJ1-2; 7 bases align to TRBD1. With V trimmed by 9 bases and J by 8 bases, 13 bases remained unmatched. Germline CDR1 and CDR2: SGHDT and YYEEEE. CDR3 size: 13 residues. Here the CDR3 DNA reads TGTGCCACTTTACCGAGGGGGCGCGGGGGCTACACCTTC. Translating gives CATLPRGRGGYTF.

This chain uses TRBV7-8 with TRBJ1-6; D is ambiguous. V gave up 1 base and J gave up 9 bases, with 7 bases separating them. The germline V gene has CDR1 SGHVS and CDR2 FQNEAQ. The CDR3 runs to 13 residues. In nucleotides, the CDR3 is TGTGCCAGCAGCTTAGGCCGGGGTTCACCCCTCCACTTT. Protein product: CASSLGRGSPLHF.

This rearrangement joins TRBV11-2 to TRBJ2-7, with TRBD1 as a possible D gene (8 bases). Per the germline V gene, CDR1 is SGHAT and CDR2 is FQNNGV. V was pared by 0 bases and J by 6 bases, with 18 bases between. The CDR3 totals 16 residues. The CDR3 spells CASSLDLYRGEGEQYF. The CDR3 nucleotides are TGTGCCAGCAGCTTAGATCTTTACAGGGGGGAGGGCGAGCAGTACTTC.

The V and J genes are TRBV5-1 and TRBJ1-1, with D possibly matching TRBD1 (6 bases). Germline values: CDR1 SGHRS, CDR2 YFSETQ. The CDR3 is made up of 14 amino acids. V lost 4 bases, J lost 6 bases, and 16 bases lay in between. The CDR3 spells CASSRILTGSEAFF. DNA of the CDR3: TGCGCCAGCAGCCGGATTCTGACAGGCTCTGAAGCTTTCTTT.

J is TRBJ2-5 and V is TRBV2; tentatively, D is TRBD1 (5 bases). Per germline, CDR1 SNHLY and CDR2 FYNNEI. V shed 6 bases and J shed 7 bases, with 9 bases lying between them. The CDR3 covers 11 residues. CDR3 protein: CASSQGVTQYF. The CDR3 DNA follows: TGTGCCAGCAGCCAAGGGGTGACCCAGTACTTC. The full variable domain, its missing parts supplied by reference TRBV2 and TRBJ2-5, is EPEVTQTPSHQVTQMGQEVILRCVPISNHLYFYWYRQILGQKVEFLVSFYNNEISEKSEIFDDQFSVERPDGSNFTLKIRSTKLEDSAMYFCASSQGVTQYFGPGTRLLVL.

The rearrangement uses TRBV25-1 and TRBJ2-7, with 7 bases fitting TRBD1. The CDR3 extends over 12 amino acids. Trimming took 6 bases from V and 6 from J; bases not matched to a gene: 5. CDR1 and CDR2 (germline): MGHDK, SYGVNS. Written as DNA, the CDR3 is TGTGCCAGCAGCTTACAGGGGTTCGAGCAGTACTTC. Translation: CASSLQGFEQYF.

This clone was recorded once. One end of the junction varies from germline; a read error may be responsible. The chain uses TRBV6-1 and TRBJ2-7; no firm D call. The CDR3 runs to 10 residues. In germline, CDR1 is MNHNS, CDR2 SASEGT. The CDR3 spells CASSEGPGNF. As DNA, the CDR3 is TGTGCCAGCAGTGAGGGTCCAGGTAACTTC.

CDR3 sequence (DNA): TGTGCCAGCAGCTCCCCCAGCCAAGAGACCCAGTACTTC. This gives the protein CASSSPSQETQYF. The chain carries TRBV7-6 and TRBJ2-5; D ambiguous. The V gene lost 4 bases and the J gene lost 1 base, with 7 bases spanning the gap. Germline V gene lookup returns CDR1 SGHVS and CDR2 FNYEAQ. The CDR3 consists of 13 residues.

The chain links TRBV4-3 to TRBJ2-1; D perhaps matches TRBD1 (6 bases). Deletions cut 0 bases from V and 2 bases from J, with 8 bases between. The CDR3 runs 15 residues. The germline V gene encodes CDR1 LGHNA and CDR2 YSLEER. This CDR3 is CASSQDGQTYNEQFF. The CDR3 DNA is TGCGCCAGCAGCCAAGATGGACAGACCTACAATGAGCAGTTCTTC.

In the case of this clone: Other nucleotide sequences in the sample specify the same CDR3. The V and J genes are TRBV7-2 and TRBJ2-7, with a possible D match to TRBD2 (5 bases). The germline CDR1 and CDR2 sequences are SGHTA and FQGNSA. With 2 bases removed from V and 5 bases from J, the gap between germline ends came to 16 bases. This CDR3 comprises 15 residues. CDR3 bases: TGTGCCAGCAGCTTAAAAGGGCAGCGTAGCGACGAGCAGTACTTC. This sequence encodes CASSLKGQRSDEQYF.

CDR3 nucleotides: TGTGCCAGCAGCTTGGTGGGGACAGGGACTAATGAAAAACTGTTTTTT. Translated, it gives CASSLVGTGTNEKLFF. The chain has TRBV5-6 and TRBJ1-4; 9 positions agree with TRBD1. The CDR3 covers 16 residues. In germline, CDR1 is SGHDT, CDR2 YYEEEE. The ends lost 0 bases at V and 2 bases at J; junction bases unmatched: 2.

CDR3 bases: TGTGCCAGCAGTTCCCCGGACAGGGCCTGGTATGGCTACACCTTC. It encodes CASSSPDRAWYGYTF. The rearrangement uses TRBV28 and TRBJ1-2, with 8 bases fitting TRBD1. Germline loops: CDR1 MDHEN, CDR2 SYDVKM. The CDR3 runs 15 residues. J lost 5 bases, V lost 4 bases, and 9 bases had no gene match.

The chain employs TRBV15 and TRBJ1-1; D not resolved. Germline lookup yields CDR1 LNHNV and CDR2 YYDKDF (reference sequence). The CDR3 extends over 15 amino acids. Trimming stripped 6 bases from V and 0 bases from J, with 14 bases between. This CDR3 is CATREGGGMNTEAFF. Written as DNA, the CDR3 is TGTGCCACCAGGGAGGGAGGTGGGATGAACACTGAAGCTTTCTTT.

The table lists this clone with a count of one. V usage is TRBV6-5 and J usage is TRBJ2-2; 10 nucleotides align to TRBD1. There are 16 residues in the CDR3. CDR1 is MNHEY, CDR2 SVGAGI, per germline. The V and J ends lost 4 bases and 3 bases, in that order; junction bases with no gene match: 5. The CDR3 DNA is TGTGCCAGCAGTTTCCCGACAGGGGGCTACACCGGGGAGCTGTTTTTT. Translation: CASSFPTGGYTGELFF.

In regard to this clone: The germline gene is not matched at one end of the junction; a read error may be the cause. The rearrangement joins TRBV7-9 to TRBJ2-7; 9 nucleotides agree with TRBD2. CDR1 is SEHNR, CDR2 FQNEAQ, per germline (reference sequence). This CDR3 is built from 12 residues. This chain's CDR3 is CAIRQLAGFQSF. CDR3 nucleotide sequence: TGTGCCATTCGACAGCTAGCGGGATTTCAGAGCTTC.

CDR3 coding DNA: TGTGCCAGCAGCCCCTCCGGGACAGCTTTCGGCGGCTACACCTTC. This codes for CASSPSGTAFGGYTF. V and J are TRBV7-2 and TRBJ1-2, with 7 bases lining up with TRBD1. CDR3 size: 15 residues. Per the germline V gene, CDR1 is SGHTA and CDR2 is FQGNSA. Trimming took 5 bases from V and 8 from J; bases not matched to a gene: 14. Supplemented by reference TRBV7-2 and TRBJ1-2, the full variable domain reads GAGVSQSPSNKVTEKGKDVELRCDPISGHTALYWYRQSLGQGLEFLIYFQGNSAPDKSGLPSDRFSAERTGGSVSTLTIQRTQQEDSAVYLCASSPSGTAFGGYTFGSGTRLTVV.

This clone has only a few counts. This sequence joins TRBV27 and TRBJ2-2; 7 positions match TRBD2. The CDR3 spans 16 residues. V gave up 2 bases and J gave up 4 bases; unmatched junction bases: 7. Germline-derived CDR1 and CDR2 are MNHEY and SMNVEV (reference sequence). The CDR3 spells CASSLVGLAATGELFF. The CDR3 DNA reads as TGTGCCAGCAGTTTAGTTGGCCTAGCGGCCACCGGGGAGCTGTTTTTT.

This chain connects TRBV11-3 to TRBJ2-3, with 10 bases matching TRBD1. Germline V gives CDR1 SGHNT, CDR2 YENEEA. V shed 5 bases, J shed 3 bases, and the junction held 8 bases outside the gene matches. The CDR3 spans 16 residues. The CDR3 coding sequence is TGTGCCAGCAGCCCGACAGGGGGCATGGGGACAGATACGCAGTATTTT. It is translated as CASSPTGGMGTDTQYF.

The rearrangement joins TRBV6-4 to TRBJ2-3, with 8 bases matching TRBD2. V dropped 8 bases and J dropped 0; count of bases not matched to a gene: 4. This CDR3 has 14 residues. Looked up from germline, CDR1 is MRHNA and CDR2 is SNTAGT. The CDR3: CASATSGSTDTQYF. As DNA, the CDR3 is TGTGCCAGCGCTACTAGCGGAAGCACAGATACGCAGTATTTT.

This clone has more than one count but fewer than ten. The chain employs TRBV27 and TRBJ2-2, with D possibly matching TRBD1 (5 bases). This CDR3 is 13 amino acids long. The germline CDR1 and CDR2 sequences are MNHEY and SMNVEV (reference sequence). Trimming removed 3 bases at V and 7 bases at J, with 9 bases between. CDR3 coding DNA: TGTGCCAGCAGTTTCAGCAGGGACGGGGAGCTGTTTTTT. Protein product: CASSFSRDGELFF.

The chain links TRBV7-2 to TRBJ1-3, with 9 nucleotides matching TRBD1. Trimming took 1 base from V and 2 from J; bases not matched to a gene: 3. This CDR3 is built from 16 residues. Looked up from germline, CDR1 is SGHTA and CDR2 is FQGNSA. The DNA of the CDR3 is TGTGCCAGCAGCTTAGTAGGACAGGGGACTGGAAACACCATATATTTT. This sequence encodes CASSLVGQGTGNTIYF.

About this clone itself: One end of the junction varies from germline; a read error may be responsible. The chain joins TRBV20-1 to TRBJ2-1; D perhaps matches TRBD1 (6 bases). This CDR3 has 11 residues. Germline V gene sequence: CDR1 DFQATT, CDR2 SNEGSKA (reference sequence). In DNA, the CDR3 is TGCAGTGCTAGAATGGGGGCCCAAAGTATCTTC. It yields the protein CSARMGAQSIF.